This TCR beta chain was identified during a study of CD8+ T cells in alopecia areata. RNA was extracted and reverse transcribed into cDNA as the sequencing template. TCRdb keeps only in-frame clones here, not all; method: immunoSEQ multiplex PCR. The table includes approximately 100,000 clones, roughly three fifths detected once. Treatment noted: oral pan-JAK inhibitor, 5-10 mg twice daily. Overall study results and limits: Tofacitinib produced a significant decrease in scalp clonality and in expanded CD8+ clones among the top 100. Under tofacitinib, numerous expanded lesional clonotypes remained detectable in scalp and blood. Normal skin's resident alphabeta T cells are also sequenced in scalp samples.

In the case of this clone: Its matching antigen is unknown.

Germline CDR1 reads SNHLY; CDR2 reads FYNNEI. V lost 10 bases to trimming and J lost 1 base, with 19 bases between them. This CDR3 spans 16 amino acids. The chain carries TRBV2 and TRBJ2-2; D is ambiguous. Sequenced material: CD8+ T cells sorted from blood, taken between weeks 55 and 65, from a patient treated with tofacitinib. This clonotype was obtained from a human donor with alopecia areata. The CDR3 nucleotides read TGTGCCACCCCCATCGTGGCAGCCGGGAACACCGGGGAGCTGTTTTTT. It encodes CATPIVAAGNTGELFF.